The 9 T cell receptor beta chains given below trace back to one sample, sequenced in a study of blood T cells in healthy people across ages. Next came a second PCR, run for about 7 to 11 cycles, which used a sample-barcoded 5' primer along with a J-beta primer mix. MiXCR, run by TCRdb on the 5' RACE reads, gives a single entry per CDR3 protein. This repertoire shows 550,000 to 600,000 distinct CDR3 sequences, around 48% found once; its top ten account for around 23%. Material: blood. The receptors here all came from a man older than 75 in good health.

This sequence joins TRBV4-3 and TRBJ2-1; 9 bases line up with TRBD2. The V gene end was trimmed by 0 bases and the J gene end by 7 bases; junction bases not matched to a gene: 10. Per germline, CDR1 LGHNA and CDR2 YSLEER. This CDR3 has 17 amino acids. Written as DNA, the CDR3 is TGCGCCAGCAGCCAAGATCGTAATAGCGGGAGCTGGAATGAGCAGTTCTTC. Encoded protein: CASSQDRNSGSWNEQFF.

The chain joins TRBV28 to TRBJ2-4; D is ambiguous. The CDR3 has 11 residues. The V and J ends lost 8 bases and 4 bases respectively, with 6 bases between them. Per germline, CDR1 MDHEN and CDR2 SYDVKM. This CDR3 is CASGKKNIQYF. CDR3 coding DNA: TGTGCCAGCGGTAAAAAAAACATTCAGTACTTC.

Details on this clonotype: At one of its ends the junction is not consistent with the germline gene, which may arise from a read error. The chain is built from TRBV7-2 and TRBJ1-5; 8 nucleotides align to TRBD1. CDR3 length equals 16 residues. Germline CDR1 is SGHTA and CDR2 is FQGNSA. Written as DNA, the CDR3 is TGTGCCAGCAGGGACTGGGGCCAGGGGGCTTATCAGTCCCAGCATTTT. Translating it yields CASRDWGQGAYQSQHF.

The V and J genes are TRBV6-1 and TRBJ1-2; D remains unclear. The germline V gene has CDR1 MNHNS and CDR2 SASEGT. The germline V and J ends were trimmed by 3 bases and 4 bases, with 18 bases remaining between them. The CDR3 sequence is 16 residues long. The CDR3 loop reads CASSDRPGLLSYGYTF. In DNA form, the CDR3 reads TGTGCCAGCAGTGATCGACCCGGGTTACTGAGCTATGGCTACACCTTC.

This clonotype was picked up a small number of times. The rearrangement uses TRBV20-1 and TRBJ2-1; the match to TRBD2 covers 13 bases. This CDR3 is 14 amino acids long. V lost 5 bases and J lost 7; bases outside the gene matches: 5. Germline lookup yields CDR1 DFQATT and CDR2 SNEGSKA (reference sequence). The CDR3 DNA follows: TGCAGTGCTTGGACTAGCGGGAGTCGGAATGAGCAGTTCTTC. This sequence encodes CSAWTSGSRNEQFF.

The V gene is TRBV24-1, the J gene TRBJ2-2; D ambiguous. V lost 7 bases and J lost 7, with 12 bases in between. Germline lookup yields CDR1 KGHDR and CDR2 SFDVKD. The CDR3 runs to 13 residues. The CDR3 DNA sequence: TGTGCCACCAGCCCCCGCGGTCACGGGGAGCTGTTTTTT. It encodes CATSPRGHGELFF.

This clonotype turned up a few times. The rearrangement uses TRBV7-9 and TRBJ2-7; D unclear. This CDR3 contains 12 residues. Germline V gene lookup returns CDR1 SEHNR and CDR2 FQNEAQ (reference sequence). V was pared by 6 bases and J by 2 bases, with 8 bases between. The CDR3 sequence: CASRSRTYEQYF. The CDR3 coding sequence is TGTGCCAGCAGGTCCCGAACCTACGAGCAGTACTTC.

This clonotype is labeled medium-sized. The CDR3 nucleotides are TGTGCCAGCAGCCAAACCCAAGAGACCCAGTACTTC. It yields the protein CASSQTQETQYF. The genes are TRBV6-5 and TRBJ2-5; D gene unclear. This CDR3 has 12 amino acids. Germline CDR1 and CDR2: MNHEY and SVGAGI. V shed 6 bases and J shed 1 base, with 6 bases lying between them.

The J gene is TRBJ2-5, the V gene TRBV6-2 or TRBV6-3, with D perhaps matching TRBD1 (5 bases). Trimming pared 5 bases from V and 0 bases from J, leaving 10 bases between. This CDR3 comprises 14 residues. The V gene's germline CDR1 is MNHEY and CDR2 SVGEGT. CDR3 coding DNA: TGTGCCAGCAGTCGAAACAGGAACCAAGAGACCCAGTACTTC. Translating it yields CASSRNRNQETQYF.